This record covers a single T cell receptor (beta chain). Its matching antigen is unknown. The data originate from a study of CD8 T cells in ankylosing spondylitis. This CDR3 has 13 residues. Trimming removed 3 bases from V and 6 bases from J, with 11 bases in between. CDR1 is MNHNS, CDR2 SASEGT, per germline. Study observations and caveats: Clones tied to disease were said to be significantly enriched in matched ankylosing spondylitis synovial fluid.

5'-RACE, quantitative and with molecular barcodes, yielded the TCR beta libraries. One entry per CDR3 protein, called by TCRdb with MiXCR from the 5' RACE reads. Among about 270,000 distinct CDR3 sequences, roughly a third were seen once, and the ten largest hold around 4.2%. The genes are TRBV6-1 and TRBJ1-1, with D hard to call. This receptor was obtained from a male donor with ankylosing spondylitis or in good health (not recorded which). The sequencing input was blood, either unsorted or a sorted T cell fraction (not recorded which). The CDR3 sequence is CASSDWLNPEAFF. The CDR3 DNA reads TGTGCCAGCAGTGACTGGCTTAACCCTGAAGCTTTCTTT.